One sample yielded the 19 T cell receptor beta chains listed below, sequenced in a study of shared clonotypes between healthy human individuals. Data came from immunoSEQ multiplex PCR; TCRdb stores just in-frame clones and leaves some out. This table has 2 million to 3 million clones, over 85% appearing once. Material: naive CD4+ T cells from PBMCs. As to subset: CD45RA+ positively selected. The receptors were sampled from a man between 18 and 35 years old in good health. Some clones in this sample may be carry-over from other donors' samples.

The chain links TRBV19 to TRBJ1-4, with D hard to call. Trimming took 2 bases from V and 0 from J, leaving 7 bases between them. Germline V lookup: CDR1 LNHDA, CDR2 SQIVND (reference sequence). The length of the CDR3 is 15 residues. CDR3 nucleotide sequence: TGTGCCAGTAGTATAACTGACGCAACTAATGAAAAACTGTTTTTT. Translated: CASSITDATNEKLFF.

This clone was detected a few times. The chain couples TRBV6-1 to TRBJ1-2, with D perhaps matching TRBD1 (6 bases). Deletions cut 6 bases from V and 8 bases from J, with 13 bases between. CDR3 length: 12 residues. Per germline, CDR1 MNHNS and CDR2 SASEGT. CDR3 protein: CASRAHRDGYTF. CDR3 coding DNA: TGTGCCAGCAGAGCGCACAGGGACGGCTACACCTTC.

CDR3 sequence: CASSYGANEKLFF. The DNA for the CDR3 is TGCGCCAGCAGCTACGGAGCTAATGAAAAACTGTTTTTT. V usage is TRBV5-1 and J usage is TRBJ1-4; D uncertain. CDR1 and CDR2 (germline): SGHRS, YFSETQ. The CDR3 sequence is 13 residues long. V was shortened by 3 bases and J by 3 bases, with 6 bases between the two germline ends.

Comments on this clone: This sample also contains other DNA sequences that code for the same CDR3. The chain couples TRBV5-1 to TRBJ1-2, with 9 nucleotides matching TRBD1. The germline V gene encodes CDR1 SGHRS and CDR2 YFSETQ. CDR3 length: 15 amino acids. J was trimmed by 4 bases and V by 0 bases; bases with no gene match: 4. The DNA of the CDR3 is TGCGCCAGCAGCTTGGAAGGGGGACAGGGCTATGGCTACACCTTC. It encodes CASSLEGGQGYGYTF.

V usage is TRBV4-3 and J usage is TRBJ2-5; D remains unclear. The CDR3 runs 15 residues. Germline CDR1 LGHNA, CDR2 YSLEER. V was pared by 0 bases and J by 1 base, with 9 bases between. CDR3: CASSQEVNSQETQYF. Here the CDR3 DNA reads TGCGCCAGCAGCCAAGAAGTCAACAGCCAAGAGACCCAGTACTTC.

The V gene is TRBV6-5, the J gene TRBJ2-5, with unresolved D. Between the trimmed V and J ends, which lost 7 bases and 1 base, there was a span of 16 bases. The CDR3 is made up of 15 amino acids. Germline V gene data show CDR1 as MNHEY and CDR2 as SVGAGI. The CDR3 region is CASTPWASAQETQYF. The CDR3 DNA is TGTGCCAGCACTCCGTGGGCTAGTGCCCAAGAGACCCAGTACTTC.

This rearrangement joins TRBV28 to TRBJ2-2; 8 bases are shared with TRBD1. The CDR3 is 14 residues long. Unmatched junction bases numbered 3, after V lost 4 bases and J lost 5 bases. Germline CDR1 is MDHEN and CDR2 is SYDVKM. In nucleotides, the CDR3 is TGTGCCAGCAGTTGGGACAGGCGAACCGGGGAGCTGTTTTTT. It encodes CASSWDRRTGELFF.

The V and J genes are TRBV30 and TRBJ2-2; 8 nucleotides line up with TRBD1. This CDR3 comprises 16 residues. Germline V gene lookup returns CDR1 GTSNPN and CDR2 SVGIG (reference sequence). Unmatched junction bases numbered 11, after V lost 2 bases and J lost 6 bases. The CDR3 sequence: CAWSPSRTGSAGELFF. The CDR3 nucleotides are TGTGCCTGGAGTCCCTCTAGGACAGGGTCGGCCGGGGAGCTGTTTTTT.

This clone was seen only once. V gene TRBV15 combines with J gene TRBJ2-3; no clear D. V gave up 3 bases and J gave up 0 bases, with 10 bases separating them. CDR3 length equals 15 residues. In germline, CDR1 is LNHNV, CDR2 YYDKDF (reference sequence). This CDR3 reads CATSSEPTSTDTQYF. DNA for the CDR3: TGTGCCACCAGCAGTGAACCCACTAGCACAGATACGCAGTATTTT.

This chain joins TRBV7-9 and TRBJ1-1, with a weak D call TRBD1 (6 bases). Trimming removed 7 bases at V and 6 bases at J, with 12 bases between. Germline V gene lookup returns CDR1 SEHNR and CDR2 FQNEAQ (reference sequence). This CDR3 spans 12 amino acids. CDR3 sequence reads: CASTEQGPEAFF. The CDR3 nucleotides are TGTGCCAGCACCGAACAGGGACCTGAAGCTTTCTTT. Supplemented by reference TRBV7-9 and TRBJ1-1, the full variable domain reads DTGVSQNPRHKITKRGQNVTFRCDPISEHNRLYWYRQTLGQGPEFLTYFQNEAQLEKSRLLSDRFSAERPKGSFSTLEIQRTEQGDSAMYLCASTEQGPEAFFGQGTRLTVV.

CDR3 nucleotides: TGTGCCAGCAGTGGGACAGGGCCCACCCAGCCCCAGCATTTT. This gives the protein CASSGTGPTQPQHF. The chain is built from TRBV2 and TRBJ1-5; 8 bases fit TRBD1. CDR1 is SNHLY, CDR2 FYNNEI, per germline. J lost 7 bases, V lost 4 bases, and 6 bases had no gene match. The CDR3 runs 14 residues.

V usage is TRBV6-6 and J usage is TRBJ1-1; D is undetermined. Germline loops: CDR1 MNHNY, CDR2 SVGAGI (reference sequence). The CDR3 spans 13 residues. The V gene lost 6 bases and the J gene lost 3 bases, with 11 bases spanning the gap. This CDR3 reads CASRSEEYTEAFF. CDR3 DNA: TGTGCCAGCAGGTCCGAGGAGTACACTGAAGCTTTCTTT.

The CDR3 DNA reads as TGTGCCAGCAGCTTGTCCTCTAGCGGGAGATGGGAGACCCAGTACTTC. This translates into CASSLSSSGRWETQYF. The gene calls are TRBV5-4 and TRBJ2-5, with 10 bases aligning to TRBD2. CDR1 is SGHNT and CDR2 is YYREEE in the germline V gene (reference sequence). Germline trimming cut 1 base from V and 5 bases from J; bases unmatched to any gene: 8. This CDR3 is built from 16 residues.

The V and J genes are TRBV29-1 and TRBJ2-3; 7 bases match TRBD2. Trimming took 0 bases from V and 3 from J; bases not matched to a gene: 6. The CDR3 totals 15 residues. The germline V gene has CDR1 SQVTM and CDR2 ANQGSEA. CDR3 residues: CSVEDRGSGTDTQYF. The CDR3 bases are TGCAGCGTTGAAGATCGTGGTAGCGGGACAGATACGCAGTATTTT.

The chain couples TRBV14 to TRBJ2-1; perhaps TRBD2 as D (6 bases). CDR3 size: 16 residues. Trimming took off 3 bases at V and 0 bases at J, with 12 bases between the two ends. Germline assignment: CDR1 SGHDN and CDR2 FVKESK. DNA of the CDR3: TGTGCCAGCAGCCACCCCGGACTAAGCTCCTACAATGAGCAGTTCTTC. Encoded protein: CASSHPGLSSYNEQFF.

The chain joins TRBV28 to TRBJ2-7, with D hard to call. Germline assignment: CDR1 MDHEN and CDR2 SYDVKM. The V gene lost 5 bases and the J gene lost 6 bases, with 17 bases spanning the gap. The CDR3 is made up of 14 amino acids. As DNA, the CDR3 is TGTGCCAGCAGTCCAACAAGTCAGAAGGCCGAGCAGTACTTC. Protein product: CASSPTSQKAEQYF.

V gene TRBV6-1 combines with J gene TRBJ2-1; the D call may be TRBD1 or TRBD2 (5 bases each). V lost 10 bases to trimming and J lost 0 bases, with 13 bases between them. The CDR3 is 14 amino acids. Germline V gene lookup returns CDR1 MNHNS and CDR2 SASEGT. CDR3 in DNA: TGTGCCACGACCGGGACCTACTCCTACAATGAGCAGTTCTTC. Translation gives CATTGTYSYNEQFF.

V is TRBV28 and J is TRBJ2-7; 7 nucleotides line up with TRBD1. The CDR3 has 15 amino acids. Losses at the gene ends were 6 bases for V and 11 bases for J; bases not matched to a gene: 19. CDR1 is MDHEN and CDR2 is SYDVKM in the germline V gene. This chain's CDR3 is CASSPPPGTVPKKYF. The CDR3 DNA is TGTGCCAGCAGCCCACCACCCGGGACAGTCCCGAAGAAGTACTTC.

This chain connects TRBV14 to TRBJ1-1; D is uncertain. Germline V gene data show CDR1 as SGHDN and CDR2 as FVKESK. The length of the CDR3 is 13 residues. The V gene lost 7 bases and the J gene lost 4 bases, with 13 bases spanning the gap. In DNA, the CDR3 is TGTGCCAGCACCGTAAGCGGGAGCACTGAAGCTTTCTTT. Protein: CASTVSGSTEAFF.